These 26 T cell receptor beta chains were all obtained from the same sample, sequenced in a study of blood T cell repertoires in COVID-19. Assay used: immunoSEQ multiplex PCR; TCRdb lists only in-frame clones, some missing. The data hold around 60,000 clones, with 80% to 95% observed a single time. The sample consisted of peripheral blood. These receptors all come from a man aged 60-69 years with acute or convalescent COVID-19.

J is TRBJ2-7 and V is TRBV28, with 8 bases lining up with TRBD1. V shed 6 bases and J 3 bases; nucleotides not matched to a gene: 7. There are 14 residues in the CDR3. From germline, CDR1 is MDHEN and CDR2 SYDVKM. The CDR3 spells CASRETGGGYEQYF. Written as DNA, the CDR3 is TGTGCCAGCAGAGAAACAGGGGGTGGCTACGAGCAGTACTTC.

The chain is built from TRBV7-2 and TRBJ1-4, with D perhaps matching TRBD1 (6 bases). Deletions cut 5 bases from V and 2 bases from J, with 24 bases between. Germline CDR1 is SGHTA and CDR2 is FQGNSA. The length of the CDR3 is 19 residues. The CDR3 DNA sequence: TGTGCCAGCAGCCCCACCGGGACACTACTTCCCACCACTAATGAAAAACTGTTTTTT. Translation: CASSPTGTLLPTTNEKLFF.

The CDR3 bases are TGTGCCAGCAGTTTCCAGGGGGCAATCGGCTACACCTTC. This encodes CASSFQGAIGYTF. This sequence joins TRBV28 and TRBJ1-2; 8 bases align to TRBD1. Germline V gene data show CDR1 as MDHEN and CDR2 as SYDVKM. The J segment lost 8 bases and the V segment lost 3 bases, leaving 5 bases of the junction unmatched. This CDR3 is built from 13 residues.

This rearrangement joins TRBV7-9 to TRBJ2-5, with D uncertain. The CDR3 consists of 15 residues. V was trimmed by 1 base and J by 0 bases, leaving 9 bases between them. Germline lookup yields CDR1 SEHNR and CDR2 FQNEAQ (reference sequence). CDR3 amino acids: CASSLGASDQETQYF. The DNA of the CDR3 is TGTGCCAGCAGCTTAGGGGCTTCAGACCAAGAGACCCAGTACTTC. The variable domain in full, completed from reference TRBV7-9 and TRBJ2-5, reads DTGVSQNPRHKITKRGQNVTFRCDPISEHNRLYWYRQTLGQGPEFLTYFQNEAQLEKSRLLSDRFSAERPKGSFSTLEIQRTEQGDSAMYLCASSLGASDQETQYFGPGTRLLVL.

The V and J genes are TRBV11-2 and TRBJ2-2, with D perhaps matching TRBD2 (5 bases). Trimming removed 3 bases from V and 5 bases from J, with 10 bases in between. The CDR3 has 14 amino acids. The V gene's germline CDR1 is SGHAT and CDR2 FQNNGV. The CDR3 protein is CASSFSRGTGELFF. DNA of the CDR3: TGTGCCAGCAGCTTTTCTCGGGGAACCGGGGAGCTGTTTTTT.

The J gene is TRBJ2-2, the V gene TRBV7-2; 9 nucleotides match TRBD1. CDR1 SGHTA and CDR2 FQGNSA come from the germline V gene. CDR3 length: 15 residues. V dropped 5 bases and J dropped 7; count of bases not matched to a gene: 8. In DNA, the CDR3 is TGTGCCAGCAGCCCACTGGACAGGGGTGGCGGGGAGCTGTTTTTT. Its protein product is CASSPLDRGGGELFF.

This clone was seen a single time. The chain couples TRBV9 to TRBJ2-3; 7 bases align to TRBD2. V lost 0 bases, J lost 2 bases, and 6 bases stayed unmatched. The CDR3 extends over 16 amino acids. Germline CDR1 SGDLS, CDR2 YYNGEE. The CDR3 here is CASSVGSSGDTDTQYF. The CDR3 DNA reads TGTGCCAGCAGCGTAGGATCTAGCGGAGACACAGATACGCAGTATTTT.

The J gene is TRBJ1-6, the V gene TRBV28, with TRBD1 matching over 7 bases. The V segment lost 6 bases and the J segment 5 bases; nucleotides outside the gene matches: 4. Germline V gene sequence: CDR1 MDHEN, CDR2 SYDVKM. The CDR3 has 14 residues. The CDR3 DNA is TGTGCCAGCAGACCTGGACAGGATAATTCACCCCTCCACTTT. Its protein product is CASRPGQDNSPLHF.

The gene calls are TRBV27 and TRBJ2-2; 12 nucleotides align to TRBD2. V lost 1 base to trimming and J lost 6 bases; unmatched junction nucleotides: 3. The CDR3 covers 16 residues. Germline V CDR1 and CDR2: MNHEY, SMNVEV (reference sequence). The DNA for the CDR3 is TGTGCCAGCAGTTTATTAGGACTAGCGGGACCCGGGGAGCTGTTTTTT. Translated, it gives CASSLLGLAGPGELFF.

The chain joins TRBV5-8 to TRBJ1-3; D gene unclear. Deletions cut 0 bases from V and 0 bases from J, with 7 bases between. The CDR3 runs 15 residues. Germline CDR1 reads SGHTS; CDR2 reads YDEGEE. The CDR3 is CASSLDGSSGNTIYF. CDR3 DNA sequence: TGTGCCAGCAGCTTGGACGGTTCCTCTGGAAACACCATATATTTT.

The rearrangement links TRBV15 to TRBJ1-5, with 8 nucleotides matching TRBD1. This CDR3 contains 15 residues. The V and J ends lost 0 bases and 9 bases, in that order; junction bases with no gene match: 7. CDR1 and CDR2 from the germline V gene are LNHNV and YYDKDF (reference sequence). The CDR3 loop reads CATSRDRGQVGPQHF. For the CDR3, the DNA is TGTGCCACCAGCAGAGACAGGGGGCAAGTCGGGCCCCAGCATTTT.

This rearrangement joins TRBV5-1 to TRBJ2-7, with 12 bases identical to TRBD2. Germline V gene data show CDR1 as SGHRS and CDR2 as YFSETQ. Unmatched junction bases numbered 5, after V lost 3 bases and J lost 4 bases. This CDR3 region has 15 residues. CDR3 coding DNA: TGCGCCAGCAGCTCCCCCGGGACTAGCGGGTACGAGCAGTACTTC. Protein product: CASSSPGTSGYEQYF.

V and J are TRBV2 and TRBJ1-5; the D gene is possibly TRBD1 (6 bases). The CDR3 is 16 residues long. Trimming left V 4 bases short and J 0 bases short, with 13 bases between. CDR1 is SNHLY and CDR2 is FYNNEI in the germline V gene. CDR3 bases: TGTGCCAGCAGTGCGGACAGTAGTTATAGCAATCAGCCCCAGCATTTT. Its protein is CASSADSSYSNQPQHF.

The genes are TRBV7-2 and TRBJ1-2; possibly TRBD1 for D (5 bases). The length of the CDR3 is 15 residues. Trimming shortened V by 5 bases and J by 4 bases, and 17 bases separated the two germline ends. Looked up from germline, CDR1 is SGHTA and CDR2 is FQGNSA. The CDR3 DNA is TGTGCCAGCAGCCCCCCTCGACAGCGTTCCTATGGCTACACCTTC. Residues: CASSPPRQRSYGYTF. Drawing the rest from reference TRBV7-2 and TRBJ1-2, the complete variable domain is GAGVSQSPSNKVTEKGKDVELRCDPISGHTALYWYRQSLGQGLEFLIYFQGNSAPDKSGLPSDRFSAERTGGSVSTLTIQRTQQEDSAVYLCASSPPRQRSYGYTFGSGTRLTVV.

The chain couples TRBV18 to TRBJ2-2; tentative D call: TRBD2 (6 bases). Germline CDR1 and CDR2: KGHSH and LQKENI. This CDR3 contains 17 residues. V was clipped by 4 bases and J by 2 bases, with 17 bases between them. The CDR3 DNA is TGTGCCAGCTCACGTGCGGTGTCAGGGACTAACACCGGGGAGCTGTTTTTT. Translation gives CASSRAVSGTNTGELFF.

The gene calls are TRBV10-3 and TRBJ1-5, with TRBD1 matching over 8 bases. CDR3 length equals 15 residues. The germline CDR1 and CDR2 sequences are ENHRY and SYGVKD. V lost 3 bases, J lost 5 bases, and 6 bases stayed unmatched. The CDR3 DNA reads TGTGCCATCAGTGAAAAGTCGACAGGGGATCAGCCCCAGCATTTT. This codes for CAISEKSTGDQPQHF.

V usage is TRBV13 and J usage is TRBJ2-7, with TRBD2 as a possible D gene (6 bases). This CDR3 has 14 residues. Germline V CDR1 and CDR2: PRHDT, FYEKMQ (reference sequence). V was clipped by 3 bases and J by 0 bases, with 9 bases between them. In DNA form, the CDR3 reads TGTGCCAGCAGCTTGGGACTCAGCTCCTACGAGCAGTACTTC. It translates to CASSLGLSSYEQYF.

The CDR3 bases are TGTGCCAGCAGCCGCCCGGCAGGGAGGGACACCGGGGAGCTGTTTTTT. This codes for CASSRPAGRDTGELFF. V usage is TRBV5-8 and J usage is TRBJ2-2; 7 bases line up with TRBD2. The CDR3 has 16 amino acids. The J segment lost 3 bases and the V segment lost 4 bases, leaving 9 bases of the junction unmatched. Looked up from germline, CDR1 is SGHTS and CDR2 is YDEGEE.

The rearrangement joins TRBV4-1 to TRBJ1-6; TRBD1 matches at 9 bases. V lost 0 bases, J lost 9 bases, and 6 bases stayed unmatched. CDR3 length equals 16 residues. Germline values: CDR1 MGHRA, CDR2 YSYEKL. In DNA form, the CDR3 reads TGCGCCAGCAGCCAAGAGGGGGGACAGGGCGGTTCACCCCTCCACTTT. It is translated as CASSQEGGQGGSPLHF.

This rearrangement joins TRBV28 to TRBJ2-7, with 10 positions matching TRBD1. Germline trimming cut 2 bases from V and 4 bases from J; bases unmatched to any gene: 5. The CDR3 totals 15 residues. Looked up from germline, CDR1 is MDHEN and CDR2 is SYDVKM. Written as DNA, the CDR3 is TGTGCCAGCAGTTTACCGGACAGGGGGGGTTACGAGCAGTACTTC. It translates to CASSLPDRGGYEQYF. Variable domain in full (rest from reference TRBV28 and TRBJ2-7): DVKVTQSSRYLVKRTGEKVFLECVQDMDHENMFWYRQDPGLGLRLIYFSYDVKMKEKGDIPEGYSVSREKKERFSLILESASTNQTSMYLCASSLPDRGGYEQYFGPGTRLTVT.

The CDR3 region has the DNA TGCGCCAGCAGCTTGGGTGGGACAGGGGGGTCCGTCACAGATACGCAGTATTTT. Amino acid sequence: CASSLGGTGGSVTDTQYF. The chain employs TRBV5-1 and TRBJ2-3, with TRBD1 matching over 11 bases. V trimming: 0 bases; J trimming: 2 bases; junction bases outside the gene matches: 8. Germline V gives CDR1 SGHRS, CDR2 YFSETQ. The CDR3 has 18 residues.

The chain recombines TRBV29-1 with TRBJ2-1; 8 bases match TRBD1. This CDR3 comprises 14 residues. Germline lookup yields CDR1 SQVTM and CDR2 ANQGSEA. The V segment lost 4 bases and the J segment 5 bases; nucleotides outside the gene matches: 7. The CDR3 sequence is CSVVRQGANNEQFF. DNA of the CDR3: TGCAGCGTTGTTCGCCAGGGGGCGAACAATGAGCAGTTCTTC.

The chain recombines TRBV11-3 with TRBJ2-5; D is perhaps TRBD2 (5 bases). Trimming stripped 5 bases from V and 5 bases from J, with 12 bases between. CDR1 and CDR2 from the germline V gene are SGHNT and YENEEA. CDR3 length equals 13 residues. The DNA for the CDR3 is TGTGCCAGCAGCCCGAGGAGGTCTGAGACCCAGTACTTC. This encodes CASSPRRSETQYF. Variable domain in full (rest from reference TRBV11-3 and TRBJ2-5): EAGVVQSPRYKIIEKKQPVAFWCNPISGHNTLYWYLQNLGQGPELLIRYENEEAVDDSQLPKDRFSAERLKGVDSTLKIQPAELGDSAVYLCASSPRRSETQYFGPGTRLLVL.

This chain connects TRBV12-5 to TRBJ1-1, with D uncertain. This CDR3 comprises 13 residues. V dropped 1 base and J dropped 4 bases, with 7 bases sitting between them. CDR1 is LGHNT and CDR2 is FRNRAP in the germline V gene. CDR3 in DNA: TGTGCTAGTGGTTTGGAGCCGGGCACTGAAGCTTTCTTT. It translates to CASGLEPGTEAFF.

This clone has more than one count but fewer than ten. The chain couples TRBV30 to TRBJ1-3, with TRBD1 as a possible D gene (6 bases). Germline CDR1 and CDR2: GTSNPN and SVGIG (reference sequence). V was pared by 0 bases and J by 0 bases, with 9 bases between. CDR3 length: 15 amino acids. The CDR3 protein is CAWSVQGTSGNTIYF. CDR3 DNA sequence: TGTGCCTGGAGTGTACAGGGAACCTCTGGAAACACCATATATTTT.

The V gene is TRBV19, the J gene TRBJ2-1; 8 bases are a match to TRBD1. Per germline, CDR1 LNHDA and CDR2 SQIVND (reference sequence). The CDR3 sequence is 15 residues long. The V and J ends lost 4 bases and 5 bases, in that order; junction bases with no gene match: 7. The CDR3 nucleotides are TGTGCCAGTAGTAAGTTGGGACAGGCAAACAATGAGCAGTTCTTC. Encoded protein: CASSKLGQANNEQFF. Full variable domain (outside the CDR3, taken from reference TRBV19 and TRBJ2-1): DGGITQSPKYLFRKEGQNVTLSCEQNLNHDAMYWYRQDPGQGLRLIYYSQIVNDFQKGDIAEGYSVSREKKESFPLTVTSAQKNPTAFYLCASSKLGQANNEQFFGPGTRLTVL.